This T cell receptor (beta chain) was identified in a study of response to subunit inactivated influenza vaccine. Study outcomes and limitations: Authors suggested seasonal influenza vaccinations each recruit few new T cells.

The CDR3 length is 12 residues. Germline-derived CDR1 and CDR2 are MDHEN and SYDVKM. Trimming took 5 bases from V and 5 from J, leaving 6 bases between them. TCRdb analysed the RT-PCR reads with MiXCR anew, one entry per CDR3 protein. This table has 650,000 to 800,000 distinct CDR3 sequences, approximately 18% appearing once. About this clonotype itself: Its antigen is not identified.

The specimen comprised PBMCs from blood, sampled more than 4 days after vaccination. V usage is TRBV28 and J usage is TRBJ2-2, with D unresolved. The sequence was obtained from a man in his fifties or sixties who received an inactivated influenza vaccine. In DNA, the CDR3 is TGTGCCAGCAGTGAGATTACCGGGGAGCTGTTTTTT. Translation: CASSEITGELFF.